This TCR beta chain was recorded in a study of blood T cell repertoires in COVID-19 (TCRdb year 2020). Background for the entire study: The collaborator samples originated in the United States, Italy and Spain and spanned the acute and convalescent phases of COVID-19. The prospective study material was composed of cDNA or gDNA derived from T cells, B-cell-depleted T cells, or PBMCs. The samples were drawn from two sources: the first 160 participants of the ongoing ImmuneRACE study, and 1,254 subjects contributed by 6 global collaborators. A freely available public database, intended as a resource for researchers studying the immune response to SARS-CoV-2, is where the repertoires were released. Where HLA class I and class II types were available, the types were taken from metadata supplied by the sample provider, not from assay-based typing. Subjects who had been exposed to COVID-19, were actively infected with it, or had recovered from it provided the deeply sampled blood TCRbeta repertoires that made up the dataset. A de-identified subject ID, COVID-19 status, age in years and sex were almost always included in the sample metadata.

Overall study outcomes, separate from this receptor: How much clinical and demographic metadata was included differed by source and by participant, and the metadata was provided uncurated.

Whole blood was collected in K2EDTA tubes by collaborating institutions according to the institutions' own protocols. For TCRbeta analysis, collaborators shipped samples in one of three forms: frozen whole blood, isolated PBMCs, or DNA extracted from either of those sample types. With regard to this clone: The clone's antigen remains unknown. Within one base of it there is no much larger clone, and no base qualities were kept.

TCRbeta CDR3 regions were amplified from genomic DNA using the immunoSEQ Assay, a bias-controlled multiplex PCR. Regarding the original processing steps: The number of nucleated cells in each sample was estimated by amplification of reference gene primers within the assay. To quantify the absolute abundance of each unique TCRbeta CDR3 rearrangement, sequence reads were collapsed and filtered. For each sample, productive Simpson clonality was calculated by taking the square root of Simpson's diversity index across productive rearrangements. TCRdb took this table from immuneACCESS and kept in-frame rearrangements with V and J called. Such tables lack part of the clones; where checked against another copy, unresolved V genes explain under half of the gap, and the rest is unexplained. D and trimming come from the DNA, and the V and J calls and clone size come from that table. This sample gives about 130,000 clones in total; around 83% of them show up just once. Of the sample, about 17% is held by the ten largest clones.

The germline V and J ends show losses of 4 bases and 4 bases respectively, and no gene match explains 7 bases of the junction. As encoded in the germline V gene (reference sequence), CDR1 is LNHNV while CDR2 is YYDKDF. From the cysteine through the phenylalanine, the CDR3 covers 15 amino acids. Only CDR3 DNA remains: 45 bases, in frame from the first base. The sequencing sample was made of peripheral blood. The sequence came from a woman between 45 and 60 years old with acute or convalescent COVID-19. The chain joins TRBV15 to TRBJ2-1, with 7 central nucleotides matching TRBD1. CDR3 region: CATSIIRDSYNEQFF. The DNA reads as follows: TGTGCCACCAGCATTATCCGGGACAGTTACAATGAGCAGTTCTTC.